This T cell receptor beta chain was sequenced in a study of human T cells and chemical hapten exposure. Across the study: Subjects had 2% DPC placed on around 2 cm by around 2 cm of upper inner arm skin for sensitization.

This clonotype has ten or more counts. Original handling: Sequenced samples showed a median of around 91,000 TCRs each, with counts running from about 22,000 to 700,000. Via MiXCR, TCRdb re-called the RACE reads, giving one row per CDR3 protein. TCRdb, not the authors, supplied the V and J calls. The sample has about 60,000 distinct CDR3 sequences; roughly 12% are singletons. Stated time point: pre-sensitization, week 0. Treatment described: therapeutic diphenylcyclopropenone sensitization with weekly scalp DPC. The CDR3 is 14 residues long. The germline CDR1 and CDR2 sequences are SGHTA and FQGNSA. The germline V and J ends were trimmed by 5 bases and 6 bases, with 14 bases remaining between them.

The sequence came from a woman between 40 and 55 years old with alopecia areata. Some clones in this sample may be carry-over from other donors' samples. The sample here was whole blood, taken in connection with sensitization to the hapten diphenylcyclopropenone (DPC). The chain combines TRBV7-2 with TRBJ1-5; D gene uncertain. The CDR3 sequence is CASSEDPVRQPQHF. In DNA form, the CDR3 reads TGTGCCAGCAGCGAGGACCCCGTGCGTCAGCCCCAGCATTTT.